This TCR beta chain was profiled in a study of cytotoxic CD8 clonotypes in ibrutinib-treated CLL. CDR3 length: 17 amino acids. With 5 bases removed from V and 2 bases from J, the gap between germline ends came to 16 bases. The germline V gene encodes CDR1 MDHEN and CDR2 SYDVKM. Of note for this clone: Its specificity is not known.

Study-level results: The times at which samples were taken varied between sustained-remission and progressing patients. At the start, clonality exceeded age-matched healthy donors and followed circulating CD8+ T-cell counts.

Depths of 1 in 200,000 to 1 in 1 million T cells were the sequencing target. TCRdb's table, derived via immunoSEQ multiplex PCR, lists solely in-frame clones and lacks some. Of fewer than 25,000 clones listed, around 68% are singletons. From cryopreserved PBMCs came around 2 micrograms of genomic DNA used for TCR beta libraries. The specimen was PBMCs, collected before ibrutinib treatment. This rearrangement joins TRBV28 to TRBJ2-6; D tentatively reads TRBD1 or TRBD2 (6 bases each). The TCR originated in a human donor with chronic lymphocytic leukemia. CDR3 region: CASSPQGGLAGANVLTF. CDR3 DNA sequence: TGTGCCAGCAGTCCACAAGGGGGACTCGCTGGGGCCAACGTCCTGACTTTC. Combining the CDR3 with reference TRBV28 and TRBJ2-6 gives the whole variable domain DVKVTQSSRYLVKRTGEKVFLECVQDMDHENMFWYRQDPGLGLRLIYFSYDVKMKEKGDIPEGYSVSREKKERFSLILESASTNQTSMYLCASSPQGGLAGANVLTFGAGSRLTVL.